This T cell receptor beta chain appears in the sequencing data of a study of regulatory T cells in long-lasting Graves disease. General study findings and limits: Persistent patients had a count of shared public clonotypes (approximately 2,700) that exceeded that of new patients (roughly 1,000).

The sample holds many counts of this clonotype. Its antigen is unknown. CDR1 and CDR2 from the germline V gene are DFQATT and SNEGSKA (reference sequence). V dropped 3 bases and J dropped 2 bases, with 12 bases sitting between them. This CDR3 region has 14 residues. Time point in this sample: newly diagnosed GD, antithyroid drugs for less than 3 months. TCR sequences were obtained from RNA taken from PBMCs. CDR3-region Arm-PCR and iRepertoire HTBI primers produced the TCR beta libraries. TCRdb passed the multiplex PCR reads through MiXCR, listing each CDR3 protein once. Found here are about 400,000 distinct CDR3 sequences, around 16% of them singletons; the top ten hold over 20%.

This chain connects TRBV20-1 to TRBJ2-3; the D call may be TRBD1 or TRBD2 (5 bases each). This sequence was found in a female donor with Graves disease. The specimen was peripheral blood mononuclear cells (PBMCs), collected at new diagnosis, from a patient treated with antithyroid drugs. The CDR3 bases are TGCAGTGCTAGCTCCCCCGGGGCCACAGATACGCAGTATTTT. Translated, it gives CSASSPGATDTQYF.